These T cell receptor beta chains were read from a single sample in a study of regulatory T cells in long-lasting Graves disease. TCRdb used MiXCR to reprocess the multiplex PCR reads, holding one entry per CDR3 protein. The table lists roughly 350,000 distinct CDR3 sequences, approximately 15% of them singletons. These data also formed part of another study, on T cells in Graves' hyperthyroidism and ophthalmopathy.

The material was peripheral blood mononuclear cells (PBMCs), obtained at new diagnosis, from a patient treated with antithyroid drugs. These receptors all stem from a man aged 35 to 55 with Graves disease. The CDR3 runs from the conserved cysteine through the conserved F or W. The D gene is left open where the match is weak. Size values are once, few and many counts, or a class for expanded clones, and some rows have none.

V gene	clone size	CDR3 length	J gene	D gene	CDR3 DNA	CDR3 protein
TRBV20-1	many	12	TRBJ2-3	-	TGCAGTGCTAGGTTAGCAACAGATACGCAGTATTTT	CSARLATDTQYF
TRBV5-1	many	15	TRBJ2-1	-	TGCGCCAGCAGCCCCAGGGTAGATAGGTACAATGAGCAGTTCTTC	CASSPRVDRYNEQFF
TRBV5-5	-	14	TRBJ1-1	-	TGTGCCAGCAGCTTCTCGGCGGGGTCGAGGAAAGCTTTCTTT	CASSFSAGSRKAFF
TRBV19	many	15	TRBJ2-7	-	TGTGCCAGTAGTATGGGGGGACGCCCCGCCTACGAGCAGTACTTC	CASSMGGRPAYEQYF
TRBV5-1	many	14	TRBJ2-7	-	TGTGCCAGCAGCTCGCAGGGGAATAGCTACGAGCAGTACTTC	CASSSQGNSYEQYF
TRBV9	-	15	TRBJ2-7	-	TGTGCCAGCAGCGTAGCCGCCAAGGGATCCTACGAGCAGTACTTC	CASSVAAKGSYEQYF
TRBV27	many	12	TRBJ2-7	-	TGTGCCAGCAGTGCCCTTTACGGGGAGCAGTACTTC	CASSALYGEQYF
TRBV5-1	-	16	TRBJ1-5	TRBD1	TGCGCCAGCAGCCTGAGAGGGGGCAAGGGCAATCAGCCCCAGCATTTT	CASSLRGGKGNQPQHF
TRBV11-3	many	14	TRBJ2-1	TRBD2	TGTGCCAGCAGGGCGGGGGGCCCCTCCCGGGAGCAGTTCTTC	CASRAGGPSREQFF
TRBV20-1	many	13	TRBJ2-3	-	TGCAGTGCAAGCAACATCCACACAGATACGCAGTATTTT	CSASNIHTDTQYF
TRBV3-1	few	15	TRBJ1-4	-	TGTGCCAGCAGCCAGGGCAGGACGGTTGAAGAAAAACTGTTTTTT	CASSQGRTVEEKLFF
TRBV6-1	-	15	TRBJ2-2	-	TGTGCCAGCAGGGCCAGGGAGGACAACACCGGGGAGCTGTTTTTT	CASRAREDNTGELFF
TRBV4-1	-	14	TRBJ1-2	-	TGCGCCAGCAGCCAAGCGGGCAGGGGATTTGGCTACACCTTC	CASSQAGRGFGYTF
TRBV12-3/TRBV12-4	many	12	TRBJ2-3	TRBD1	TGTGCCAGCAGTCTAGACAGGGCGGCGCAGTATTTT	CASSLDRAAQYF
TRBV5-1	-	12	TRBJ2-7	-	TGCGCCAGCCAGAAATCCAGGGGCGAGCAGTACTTC	CASQKSRGEQYF
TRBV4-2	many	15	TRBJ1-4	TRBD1	TGTGCCAGCAGCCAAGGTGGGACAGATAATGAAAAACTGTTTTTT	CASSQGGTDNEKLFF
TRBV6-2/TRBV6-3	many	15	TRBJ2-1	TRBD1	TGTGCCAGCAGTTACTCGGGGCTAGGGGGCCATGAGCAGTTCTTC	CASSYSGLGGHEQFF
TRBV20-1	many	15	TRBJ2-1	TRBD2	TGCAGTGCTGACCCCGCTAGCGGCCCCTACAATGAGCAGTTCTTC	CSADPASGPYNEQFF
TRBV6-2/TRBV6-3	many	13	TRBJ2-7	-	TGTGCCAGCAGTTACTCGGGAGGCGGCGAGCAGTACTTC	CASSYSGGGEQYF
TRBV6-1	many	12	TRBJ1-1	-	TGTGCCAGCAGACGGATGAACACTGAAGCTTTCTTT	CASRRMNTEAFF
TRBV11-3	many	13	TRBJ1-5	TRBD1	TGTGCCAGCAGCATCAGACAGGGTCAGCCCCAGCATTTT	CASSIRQGQPQHF
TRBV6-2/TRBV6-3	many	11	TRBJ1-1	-	TGTGCCAGCATGGACGGCACTGAAGCTTTCTTT	CASMDGTEAFF
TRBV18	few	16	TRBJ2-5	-	TGTGCCAGCTCACCCACCAGGGGAAACGGACAAGAGACCCAGTACTTC	CASSPTRGNGQETQYF
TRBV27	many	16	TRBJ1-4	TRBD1	TGTGCCAGCAGTCCCCGGACAGGGCCGGCTAATGAAAAACTGTTTTTT	CASSPRTGPANEKLFF
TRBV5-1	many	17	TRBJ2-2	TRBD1	TGCGCCAGCAGCTTGGGGACAGGGGGACTTAACACCGGGGAGCTGTTTTTT	CASSLGTGGLNTGELFF
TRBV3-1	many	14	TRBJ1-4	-	TGTGCCAGCAGCCGGGCGGGAACTAATGAAAAACTGTTTTTT	CASSRAGTNEKLFF
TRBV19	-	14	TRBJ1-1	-	TGTGCCAGTAGTATTAGAGGTCCGCACACTGAAGCTTTCTTT	CASSIRGPHTEAFF
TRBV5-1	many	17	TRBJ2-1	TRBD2	TGCGCCAGCAGCGACATACTGGGGGGGAGGACCTACAATGAGCAGTTCTTC	CASSDILGGRTYNEQFF
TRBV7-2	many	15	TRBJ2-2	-	TGTGCCAGCAGCGCAGCCGACGGTGCCACCCGGGAGCTGTTTTTT	CASSAADGATRELFF
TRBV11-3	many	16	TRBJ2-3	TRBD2	TGTGCCAGCAGCTTATTCCTCCGCGGGGGAACAGATACGCAGTATTTT	CASSLFLRGGTDTQYF
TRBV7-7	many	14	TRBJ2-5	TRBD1	TGTGCCAGCAGCCCTACAGGGGGGACAGAGACCCAGTACTTC	CASSPTGGTETQYF
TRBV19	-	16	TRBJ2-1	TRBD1	TGTGCCAGTAGTTTAATCACAGGGGGTTCCTACAATGAGCAGTTCTTC	CASSLITGGSYNEQFF
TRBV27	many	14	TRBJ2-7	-	TGTGCCAGCAGGGTCCGGGGGGCACGAGGGGAGCAGTACTTC	CASRVRGARGEQYF
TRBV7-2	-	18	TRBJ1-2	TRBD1	TGTGCCAGCAGCTTAGCCCCGGGACAGGGCACGCGTTTCTATGGCTACACCTTC	CASSLAPGQGTRFYGYTF
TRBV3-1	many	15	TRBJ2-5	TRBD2	TGTGCCAGCAGCCAAGCAGCGGGGGGTTTAAAGACCCAGTACTTC	CASSQAAGGLKTQYF
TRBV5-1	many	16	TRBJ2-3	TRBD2	TGCGCCAGCAGCGCCGGACTAGCGGGGGCCACAGATACGCAGTATTTT	CASSAGLAGATDTQYF
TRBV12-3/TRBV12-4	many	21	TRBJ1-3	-	TGTGCCAGCAGTTTAGCCCCCCGGGACTCAATAACCGTCCTCTCTGGAAACACCATATATTTT	CASSLAPRDSITVLSGNTIYF
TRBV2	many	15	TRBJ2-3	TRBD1	TGTGCCAGCAGTGTGACAGGGCAGGGGACAGATACGCAGTATTTT	CASSVTGQGTDTQYF
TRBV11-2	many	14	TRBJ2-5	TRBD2	TGTGCCAGCAGCCAGCGGGGGGGTGTTGAGACCCAGTACTTC	CASSQRGGVETQYF
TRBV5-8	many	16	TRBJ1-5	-	TGTGCCAGCAGCCTACGGACGGCCTACGGCAATCAGCCCCAGCATTTT	CASSLRTAYGNQPQHF
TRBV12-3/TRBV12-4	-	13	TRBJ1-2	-	TGTGCCAGCAGTTTAGCCAGGTCGCGAGGCTACACCTTC	CASSLARSRGYTF
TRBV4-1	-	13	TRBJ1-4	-	TGCGCCAGCAGCCAAGTTCGGGGCGAAAAACTGTTTTTT	CASSQVRGEKLFF
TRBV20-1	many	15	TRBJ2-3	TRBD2	TGCAGTGCTAGCGATGGGACTAGCGGGGCAGATACGCAGTATTTT	CSASDGTSGADTQYF
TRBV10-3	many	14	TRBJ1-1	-	TGTGCCATCAGCCCCGGGACAAGAAACACTGAAGCTTTCTTT	CAISPGTRNTEAFF
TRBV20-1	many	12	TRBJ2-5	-	TGCAGTGCTAGTTTGGCAGAAGAGACCCAGTACTTC	CSASLAEETQYF
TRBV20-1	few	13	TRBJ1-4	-	TGCAGTGCTCTGGGAGAGGAGAACGAAAAACTGTTTTTT	CSALGEENEKLFF
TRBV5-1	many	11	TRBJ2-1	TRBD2	TGCGCCAGCAGCTCAGCGGGGTATCCGTTCTTC	CASSSAGYPFF
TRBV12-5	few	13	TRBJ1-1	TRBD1	TGTGCTAGTGGTTTTTCCGGACAGGTTGAAGCTTTCTTT	CASGFSGQVEAFF
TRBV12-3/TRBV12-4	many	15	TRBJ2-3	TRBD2	TGTGCCAGCAGTTTAAGGCTAGCGGGGGACCATACGCAGTATTTT	CASSLRLAGDHTQYF
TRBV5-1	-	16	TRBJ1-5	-	TGCCCCAGCAGCTTGGCCCCGGACGGGTATAATCAGCCCCAGCATTTT	CPSSLAPDGYNQPQHF
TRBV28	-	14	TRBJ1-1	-	TGTGCCAGCAGCACTAGAGGGGTTTGGACTGAAGCTTTCTTT	CASSTRGVWTEAFF
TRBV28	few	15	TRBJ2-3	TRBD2	TGTGCCAGCAGTTTTTCTAGCGGGGTAGAAAATACGCAGTATTTT	CASSFSSGVENTQYF
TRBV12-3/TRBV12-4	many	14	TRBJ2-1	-	TGTGCCAGCAGACCCGAGCGGTTCTACAATGAGCAGTTCTTC	CASRPERFYNEQFF